The 24 T cell receptor beta chains below come from one sample, sequenced in a study of shared clonotypes between healthy human individuals. This table comes from immunoSEQ multiplex PCR, and its TCRdb copy is limited to in-frame clones, with some not included. The sample includes around 1,100,000 clones, 60% to 85% of them seen just once. Specimen: memory CD4+ T cells from PBMCs. Subset indicated: CD45RA-negative fraction. The receptors come from a young man in good health. Some clones in this sample may be carry-over from other donors' samples.

V gene TRBV5-1 combines with J gene TRBJ2-5; 7 nucleotides align to TRBD2. Germline V gene sequence: CDR1 SGHRS, CDR2 YFSETQ. This CDR3 has 13 amino acids. The J segment lost 5 bases and the V segment lost 7 bases, leaving 8 bases of the junction unmatched. The CDR3 DNA is TGCGCCAGCTCAGCGGGAACGGGTGAGACCCAGTACTTC. It specifies CASSAGTGETQYF.

This clone occurred a few times. This chain links TRBV7-2 with TRBJ2-3; TRBD2 matches at 14 bases. The trim removed 5 bases at V and 1 base at J, leaving 8 bases unmatched. Germline V lookup: CDR1 SGHTA, CDR2 FQGNSA. The CDR3 covers 18 residues. CDR3 region: CASSSGTSGRGGTDTQYF. The CDR3 DNA reads as TGTGCCAGCAGCAGCGGGACTAGCGGGAGAGGGGGCACAGATACGCAGTATTTT.

This clone is a singleton in its sample. V and J are TRBV5-4 and TRBJ2-5; TRBD2 might be the D (7 bases). This CDR3 spans 13 amino acids. Germline values: CDR1 SGHNT, CDR2 YYREEE (reference sequence). V lost 3 bases to trimming and J lost 4 bases, with 10 bases between them. In DNA form, the CDR3 reads TGTGCCAGCAGCTCTCGGGGGGCAGAGACCCAGTACTTC. This encodes CASSSRGAETQYF.

The table lists this clone with a few counts. The J gene is TRBJ2-4, the V gene TRBV5-6, with 10 bases fitting TRBD1. Unmatched junction bases numbered 4, after V lost 4 bases and J lost 3 bases. Germline V gives CDR1 SGHDT, CDR2 YYEEEE. CDR3 length equals 15 residues. CDR3 coding DNA: TGTGCCAGCAGCGGAGGACAGGGGGTCAAAAACATTCAGTACTTC. Its translation is CASSGGQGVKNIQYF.

This clone was found a few times. Additional DNA sequences in this sample encode the identical CDR3. V gene TRBV30 combines with J gene TRBJ1-5; TRBD1 might be the D (5 bases). The CDR3 is 13 residues long. Between the trimmed V and J ends, which lost 0 bases and 5 bases, there was a span of 8 bases. Germline V CDR1 and CDR2: GTSNPN, SVGIG (reference sequence). CDR3 sequence (DNA): TGTGCCTGGAGTGTACGGGGGGATCAGCCCCAGCATTTT. Protein sequence: CAWSVRGDQPQHF.

CDR3 coding DNA: TGTGCTAGTGGCGTCGGAAATCAGCCCCAGCATTTT. Protein sequence: CASGVGNQPQHF. The chain uses TRBV12-5 and TRBJ1-5; no firm D call. V lost 6 bases and J lost 4, with 7 bases in between. The germline V gene has CDR1 LGHNT and CDR2 FRNRAP. CDR3 size: 12 residues.

V gene TRBV11-2 combines with J gene TRBJ1-1; TRBD1 matches at 7 bases. The germline gives CDR1 SGHAT, CDR2 FQNNGV. There are 14 residues in the CDR3. J lost 7 bases, V lost 5 bases, and 10 bases had no gene match. The CDR3 loop is CASSATTGKLEAFF. DNA of the CDR3: TGTGCCAGCAGCGCAACGACAGGGAAGCTTGAAGCTTTCTTT.

This clone was counted a single time. The V gene is TRBV30, the J gene TRBJ2-7; no reliable D call. Germline lookup yields CDR1 GTSNPN and CDR2 SVGIG (reference sequence). The CDR3 has 13 amino acids. V was cut by 1 base and J by 0 bases, with 7 bases left in between. Here the CDR3 DNA reads TGTGCCTGGAGTGGCCTAGTCTCCTACGAGCAGTACTTC. This sequence encodes CAWSGLVSYEQYF.

The J gene is TRBJ1-1, the V gene TRBV2; perhaps TRBD1 as D (6 bases). The V gene's germline CDR1 is SNHLY and CDR2 FYNNEI. The germline V and J ends were trimmed by 5 bases and 1 base, with 11 bases remaining between them. CDR3 length: 14 amino acids. CDR3 protein: CASSFTGKNTEAFF. The DNA of the CDR3 is TGTGCCAGCAGTTTCACAGGGAAGAACACTGAAGCTTTCTTT.

The chain couples TRBV6-1 to TRBJ2-7; D not resolved. Trimming removed 2 bases at V and 5 bases at J, with 19 bases between. Germline CDR1 MNHNS, CDR2 SASEGT. CDR3 length equals 16 residues. DNA for the CDR3: TGTGCCAGCAGTGAACCAGGAACGACCCGCAGGAACGAGCAGTACTTC. It translates to CASSEPGTTRRNEQYF.

This clone was recorded once. The chain links TRBV11-2 to TRBJ2-3; D not certain. Germline loops: CDR1 SGHAT, CDR2 FQNNGV. The CDR3 is 15 residues long. V was clipped by 4 bases and J by 0 bases, with 11 bases between them. The CDR3 sequence: CASSSQPASTDTQYF. The DNA for the CDR3 is TGTGCCAGCAGCTCCCAACCCGCTAGCACAGATACGCAGTATTTT.

For this clone: This specimen includes other DNA sequences encoding the same CDR3. The J gene is TRBJ2-7, the V gene TRBV20-1; no firm D call. The ends were cut back, 3 bases at V and 0 bases at J, with 3 bases in the middle. This CDR3 has 11 amino acids. CDR1 is DFQATT, CDR2 SNEGSKA, per germline (reference sequence). The CDR3 region has the DNA TGCAGTGCTAGTCCCTCCTACGAGCAGTACTTC. It specifies CSASPSYEQYF.

This clone was found a few times. J is TRBJ1-5 and V is TRBV7-2, with 7 bases lining up with TRBD1. The CDR3 has 15 amino acids. Germline V gene data show CDR1 as SGHTA and CDR2 as FQGNSA. The ends lost 5 bases at V and 2 bases at J; junction bases unmatched: 6. The CDR3 nucleotides read TGTGCCAGCAGCCCGCGGGACAGTGGCAATCAGCCCCAGCATTTT. This codes for CASSPRDSGNQPQHF. Full variable domain (missing parts from reference TRBV7-2 and TRBJ1-5): GAGVSQSPSNKVTEKGKDVELRCDPISGHTALYWYRQSLGQGLEFLIYFQGNSAPDKSGLPSDRFSAERTGGSVSTLTIQRTQQEDSAVYLCASSPRDSGNQPQHFGDGTRLSIL.

The chain has TRBV6-1 and TRBJ2-5; a possible D gene is TRBD2 (7 bases). Trimming left V 2 bases short and J 11 bases short, with 12 bases between. CDR1 and CDR2 from the germline V gene are MNHNS and SASEGT. The CDR3 sequence is 12 residues long. The CDR3 protein is CASSESAGAQYF. The CDR3 region has the DNA TGTGCCAGCAGTGAATCGGCGGGGGCTCAGTACTTC.

The chain has TRBV7-3 and TRBJ2-3; 12 nucleotides agree with TRBD2. Trimming cost V 5 bases and J 9 bases; bases outside gene matches: 3. The CDR3 length is 13 residues. Per the germline V gene, CDR1 is SGHTA and CDR2 is FQGTGA. The CDR3 DNA reads TGTGCCAGCAGCCCCACTAGCGGGAGGACGCAGTATTTT. Translated, it gives CASSPTSGRTQYF.

J is TRBJ2-5 and V is TRBV7-7, with 8 positions matching TRBD1. The CDR3 sequence is 17 residues long. Germline V gene data show CDR1 as SSHAT and CDR2 as FNYEAQ (reference sequence). Germline trimming cut 2 bases from V and 4 bases from J; bases unmatched to any gene: 12. DNA for the CDR3: TGTGCCAGCAGCTTACGTCCGGCTGGCAGGGGGCCAGAGACCCAGTACTTC. It translates to CASSLRPAGRGPETQYF.

The V gene is TRBV27, the J gene TRBJ2-5; D could derive from TRBD1 or TRBD2 (5 bases each). V dropped 11 bases and J dropped 1 base, with 14 bases sitting between them. Germline V gene lookup returns CDR1 MNHEY and CDR2 SMNVEV (reference sequence). The CDR3 contains 13 residues. This CDR3 is CASRDLLQETQYF. CDR3 bases: TGTGCCTCCCGGGACCTCCTCCAAGAGACCCAGTACTTC.

The gene calls are TRBV2 and TRBJ1-2; D possibly corresponds to TRBD1 (5 bases). The CDR3 spans 13 residues. V lost 8 bases and J 4 bases, leaving 14 bases between the germline ends. Germline values: CDR1 SNHLY, CDR2 FYNNEI. Here the CDR3 reads CASSQGRRYGYTF. CDR3 nucleotide sequence: TGTGCCAGCTCCCAGGGACGGCGCTATGGCTACACCTTC.

This clone appeared a single time. The identical CDR3 is also encoded by other nucleotide sequences in the sample. The chain is built from TRBV29-1 and TRBJ2-3, with 7 nucleotides matching TRBD1. The trim removed 4 bases at V and 2 bases at J, leaving 6 bases unmatched. The germline gives CDR1 SQVTM, CDR2 ANQGSEA. This CDR3 comprises 14 residues. Written as DNA, the CDR3 is TGCAGCGTTGCACCCGGGACAGTCACAGATACGCAGTATTTT. Protein sequence: CSVAPGTVTDTQYF.

V and J are TRBV7-2 and TRBJ2-5, with 9 bases aligning to TRBD1. The J call may be faulty, since TRBJ2-7 better matches the DNA end. CDR1 is SGHTA and CDR2 is FQGNSA in the germline V gene. The CDR3 spans 13 residues. DNA of the CDR3: TGTGCCAGCAGAACCAGACAGGGGGGCGAGCAGTACTTC. Amino acids: CASRTRQGGEQYF.

As for this clone: A much larger clonotype is one base distant, so this may be a read error. This sequence joins TRBV21-1 and TRBJ2-7. TRBV21-1 is flagged as a pseudogene. CDR3 size: 14 residues. CDR3 protein: CASSKGRSSYEQYF. The CDR3, as DNA: TGTGCCAGCAGCAAGGGCCGGAGCTCCTACGAGCAGTACTTC.

The gene calls are TRBV10-3 and TRBJ1-5; D perhaps matches TRBD1 (5 bases). The germline V and J ends were trimmed by 3 bases and 7 bases, with 10 bases remaining between them. The CDR3 is made up of 13 amino acids. The V gene's germline CDR1 is ENHRY and CDR2 SYGVKD. The CDR3 protein is CAISEGVGQPQHF. The DNA for the CDR3 is TGTGCCATCAGTGAAGGGGTCGGACAGCCCCAGCATTTT.

The chain recombines TRBV6-5 with TRBJ2-2; 8 nucleotides agree with TRBD1. Germline assignment: CDR1 MNHEY and CDR2 SVGAGI. Trimming cost V 6 bases and J 0 bases; bases outside gene matches: 3. The CDR3 consists of 15 residues. The CDR3 DNA is TGTGCCAGCAGATCAGGGGGCGCGAACACCGGGGAGCTGTTTTTT. It yields the protein CASRSGGANTGELFF.

The genes are TRBV29-1 and TRBJ1-2; TRBD1 matches at 7 bases. The CDR3 covers 13 residues. Germline V CDR1 and CDR2: SQVTM, ANQGSEA. Trimming cost V 8 bases and J 5 bases; bases outside gene matches: 11. In DNA, the CDR3 is TGCAGCACCAGAGACAGGGTGGAATATGGCTACACCTTC. Encoded protein: CSTRDRVEYGYTF. Looking up the rest from reference TRBV29-1 and TRBJ1-2 gives the full variable domain: SAVISQKPSRDICQRGTSLTIQCQVDSQVTMMFWYRQQPGQSLTLIATANQGSEATYESGFVIDKFPISRPNLTFSTLTVSNMSPEDSSIYLCSTRDRVEYGYTFGSGTRLTVV.